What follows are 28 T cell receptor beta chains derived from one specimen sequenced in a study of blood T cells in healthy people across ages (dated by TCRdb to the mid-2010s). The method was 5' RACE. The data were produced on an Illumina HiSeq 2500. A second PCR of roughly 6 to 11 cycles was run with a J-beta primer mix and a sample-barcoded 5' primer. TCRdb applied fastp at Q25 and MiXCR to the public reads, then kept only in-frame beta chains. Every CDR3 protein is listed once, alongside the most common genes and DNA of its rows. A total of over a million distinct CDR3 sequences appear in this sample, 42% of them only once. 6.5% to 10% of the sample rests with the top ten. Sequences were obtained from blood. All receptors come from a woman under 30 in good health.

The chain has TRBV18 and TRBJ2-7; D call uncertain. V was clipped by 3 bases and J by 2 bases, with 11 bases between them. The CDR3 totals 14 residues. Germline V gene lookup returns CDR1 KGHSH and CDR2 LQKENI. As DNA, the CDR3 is TGTGCCAGCTCACCCAACGTCGTTGCCTACGAGCAGTACTTC. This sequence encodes CASSPNVVAYEQYF.

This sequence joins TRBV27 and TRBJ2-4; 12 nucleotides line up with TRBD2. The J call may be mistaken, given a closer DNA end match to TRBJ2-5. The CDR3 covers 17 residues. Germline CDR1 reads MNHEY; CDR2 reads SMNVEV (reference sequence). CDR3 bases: TGTGCCAGCAGTCAAGACGCAATGACTAGCGGGAGTGGGACCCAGTACTTC. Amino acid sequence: CASSQDAMTSGSGTQYF.

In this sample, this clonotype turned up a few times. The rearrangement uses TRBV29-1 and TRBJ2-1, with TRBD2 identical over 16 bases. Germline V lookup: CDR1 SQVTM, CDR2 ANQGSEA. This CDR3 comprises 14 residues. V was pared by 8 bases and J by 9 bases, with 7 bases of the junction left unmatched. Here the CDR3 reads CSMVGTSGRGEQFF. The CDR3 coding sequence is TGCAGCATGGTTGGGACTAGCGGGAGGGGTGAGCAGTTCTTC.

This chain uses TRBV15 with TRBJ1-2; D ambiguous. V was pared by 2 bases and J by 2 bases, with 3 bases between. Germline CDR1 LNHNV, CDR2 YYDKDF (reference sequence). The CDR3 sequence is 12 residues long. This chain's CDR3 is CATSRLNYGYTF. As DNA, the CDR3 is TGTGCCACCAGCAGACTCAACTATGGCTACACCTTC. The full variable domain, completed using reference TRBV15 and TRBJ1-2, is DAMVIQNPRYQVTQFGKPVTLSCSQTLNHNVMYWYQQKSSQAPKLLFHYYDKDFNNEADTPDNFQSRRPNTSFCFLDIRSPGLGDTAMYLCATSRLNYGYTFGSGTRLTVV.

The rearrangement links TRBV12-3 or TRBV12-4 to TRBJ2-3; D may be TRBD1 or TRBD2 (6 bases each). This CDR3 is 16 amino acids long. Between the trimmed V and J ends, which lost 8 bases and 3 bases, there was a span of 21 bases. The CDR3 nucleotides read TGTGCCAGCTCCCCACAGGGAGGTGAATCAACAGATACGCAGTATTTT. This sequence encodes CASSPQGGESTDTQYF.

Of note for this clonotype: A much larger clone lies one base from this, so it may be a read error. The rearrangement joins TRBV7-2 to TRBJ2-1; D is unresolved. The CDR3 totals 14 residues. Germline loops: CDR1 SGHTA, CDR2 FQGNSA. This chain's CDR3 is CASSLGPSYKEQFF. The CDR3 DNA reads TGTGCCAGCAGCTTAGGCCCTTCCTACAAGGAGCAGTTCTTC. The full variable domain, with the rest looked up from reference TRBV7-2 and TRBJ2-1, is GAGVSQSPSNKVTEKGKDVELRCDPISGHTALYWYRQSLGQGLEFLIYFQGNSAPDKSGLPSDRFSAERTGGSVSTLTIQRTQQEDSAVYLCASSLGPSYKEQFFGPGTRLTVL.

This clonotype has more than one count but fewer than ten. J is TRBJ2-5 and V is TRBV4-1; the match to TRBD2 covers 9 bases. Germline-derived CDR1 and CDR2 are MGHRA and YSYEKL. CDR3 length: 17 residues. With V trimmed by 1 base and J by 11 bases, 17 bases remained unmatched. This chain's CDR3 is CASSQGSLAGLYNEQYF. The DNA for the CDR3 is TGCGCCAGCAGCCAAGGGAGTCTAGCGGGACTTTACAATGAGCAGTACTTC.

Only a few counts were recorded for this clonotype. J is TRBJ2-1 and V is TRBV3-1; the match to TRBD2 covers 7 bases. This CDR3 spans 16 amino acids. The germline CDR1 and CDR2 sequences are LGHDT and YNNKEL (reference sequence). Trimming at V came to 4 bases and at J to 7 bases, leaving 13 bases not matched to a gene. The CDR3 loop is CASSLLAGTLGNEQFF. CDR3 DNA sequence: TGTGCCAGCAGCCTCTTAGCGGGTACACTGGGAAATGAGCAGTTCTTC.

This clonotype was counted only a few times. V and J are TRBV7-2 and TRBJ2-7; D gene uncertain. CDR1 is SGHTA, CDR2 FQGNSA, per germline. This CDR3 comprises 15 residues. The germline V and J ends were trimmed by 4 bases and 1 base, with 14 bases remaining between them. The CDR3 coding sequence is TGTGCCAGCAGCTCCCCAGGAATTTGGTCCTACGAGCAGTACTTC. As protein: CASSSPGIWSYEQYF.

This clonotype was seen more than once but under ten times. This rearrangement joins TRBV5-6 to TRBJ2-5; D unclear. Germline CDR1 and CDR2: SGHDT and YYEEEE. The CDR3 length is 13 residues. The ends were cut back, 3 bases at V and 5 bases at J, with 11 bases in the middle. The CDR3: CASSSIVAETQYF. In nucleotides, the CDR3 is TGTGCCAGCAGCTCAATAGTGGCGGAGACCCAGTACTTC.

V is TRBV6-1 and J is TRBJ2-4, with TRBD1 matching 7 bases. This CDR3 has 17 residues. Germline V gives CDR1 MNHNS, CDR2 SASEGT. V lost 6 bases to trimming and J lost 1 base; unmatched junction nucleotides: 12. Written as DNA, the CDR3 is TGTGCCAGCAGAAGGACAGGCGGCGCCACGGCCAAAAACATTCAGTACTTC. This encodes CASRRTGGATAKNIQYF.

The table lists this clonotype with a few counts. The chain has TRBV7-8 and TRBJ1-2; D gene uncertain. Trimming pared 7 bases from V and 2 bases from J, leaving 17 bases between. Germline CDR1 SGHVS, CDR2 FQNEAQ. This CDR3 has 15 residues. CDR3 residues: CASTAEGSKNYGYTF. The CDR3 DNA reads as TGTGCCAGCACCGCGGAGGGAAGCAAGAACTATGGCTACACCTTC.

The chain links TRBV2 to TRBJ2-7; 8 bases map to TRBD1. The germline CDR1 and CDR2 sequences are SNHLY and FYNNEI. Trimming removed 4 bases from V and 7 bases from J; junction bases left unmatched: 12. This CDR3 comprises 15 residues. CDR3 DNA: TGTGCCAGCAGTGCCGGACAGGGTACCCGATTGGAGCAGTACTTC. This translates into CASSAGQGTRLEQYF.

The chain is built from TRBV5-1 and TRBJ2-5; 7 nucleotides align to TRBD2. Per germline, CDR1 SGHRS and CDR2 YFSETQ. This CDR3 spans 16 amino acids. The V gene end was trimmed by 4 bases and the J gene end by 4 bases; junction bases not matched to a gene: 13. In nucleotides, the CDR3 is TGCGCCAGCAGCCCGTTTGGGGCGGGAGTTACAGAGACCCAGTACTTC. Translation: CASSPFGAGVTETQYF.

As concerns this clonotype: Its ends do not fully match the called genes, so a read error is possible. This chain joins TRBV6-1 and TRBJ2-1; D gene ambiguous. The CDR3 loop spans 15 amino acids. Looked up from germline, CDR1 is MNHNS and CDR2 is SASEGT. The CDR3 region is CASSPHAKPYNERFF. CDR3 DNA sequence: TGTGCCAGCAGTCCCCACGCCAAGCCCTACAATGAGCGGTTCTTC.

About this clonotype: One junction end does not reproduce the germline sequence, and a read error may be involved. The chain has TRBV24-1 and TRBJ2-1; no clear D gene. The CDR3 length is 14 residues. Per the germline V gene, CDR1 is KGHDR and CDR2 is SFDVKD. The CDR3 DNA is TGTGCCGCCAGTGATTTGACGGGCTACAATGAGCAGTTCTTC. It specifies CAASDLTGYNEQFF.

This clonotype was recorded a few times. CDR3 nucleotides: TGTGCCAGCAGTTACCCACGGACTAGCGGGAGCGACGAGCAGTACTTC. Protein sequence: CASSYPRTSGSDEQYF. The rearrangement joins TRBV6-6 to TRBJ2-7; 13 nucleotides match TRBD2. The germline CDR1 and CDR2 sequences are MNHNY and SVGAGI (reference sequence). The CDR3 extends over 16 amino acids. Losses at the gene ends were 2 bases for V and 5 bases for J; bases not matched to a gene: 6.

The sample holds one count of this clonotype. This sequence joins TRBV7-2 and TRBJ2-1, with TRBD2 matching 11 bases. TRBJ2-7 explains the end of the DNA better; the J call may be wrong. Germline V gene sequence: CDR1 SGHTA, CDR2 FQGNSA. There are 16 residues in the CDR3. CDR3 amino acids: CASSIAGGPIGDEQYF. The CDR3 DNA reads TGTGCCAGCAGTATAGCGGGAGGGCCTATTGGGGATGAGCAGTACTTC.

The CDR3 coding sequence is TGTGCCACCAGCAGCCCGAACAGGGATAGCAATCAGCCCCAGCATTTT. Translated: CATSSPNRDSNQPQHF. The V gene is TRBV15, the J gene TRBJ1-5, with a possible D match to TRBD1 (6 bases). CDR3 length: 16 residues. Looked up from germline, CDR1 is LNHNV and CDR2 is YYDKDF (reference sequence). Between the trimmed V and J ends, which lost 3 bases and 0 bases, there was a span of 12 bases.

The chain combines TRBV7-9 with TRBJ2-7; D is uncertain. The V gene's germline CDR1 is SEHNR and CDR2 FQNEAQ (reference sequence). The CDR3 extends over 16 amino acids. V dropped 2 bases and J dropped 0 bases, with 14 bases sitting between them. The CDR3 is CASSLSPPGFSYEQYF. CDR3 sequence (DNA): TGTGCCAGCAGCTTATCCCCGCCAGGCTTCTCCTACGAGCAGTACTTC.

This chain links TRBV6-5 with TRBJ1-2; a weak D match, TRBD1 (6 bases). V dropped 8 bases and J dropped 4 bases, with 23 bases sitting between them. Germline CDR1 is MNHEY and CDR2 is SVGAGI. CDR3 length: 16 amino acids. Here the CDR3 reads CASARGGAQNFYGYTF. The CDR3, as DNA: TGTGCCAGCGCCCGCGGGGGCGCCCAGAATTTCTATGGCTACACCTTC.

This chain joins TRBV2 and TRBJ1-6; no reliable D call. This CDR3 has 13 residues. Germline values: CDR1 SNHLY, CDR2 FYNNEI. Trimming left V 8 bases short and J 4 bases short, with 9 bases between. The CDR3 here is CASEREYNSPLHF. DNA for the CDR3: TGTGCCAGCGAAAGGGAGTATAATTCACCCCTCCACTTT.

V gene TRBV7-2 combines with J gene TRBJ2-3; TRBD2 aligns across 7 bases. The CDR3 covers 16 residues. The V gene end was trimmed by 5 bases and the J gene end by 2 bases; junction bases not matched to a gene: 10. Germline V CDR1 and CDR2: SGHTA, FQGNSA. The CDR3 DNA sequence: TGTGCCAGCAGCATAACGGGGACTACCTCCACAGATACGCAGTATTTT. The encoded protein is CASSITGTTSTDTQYF.

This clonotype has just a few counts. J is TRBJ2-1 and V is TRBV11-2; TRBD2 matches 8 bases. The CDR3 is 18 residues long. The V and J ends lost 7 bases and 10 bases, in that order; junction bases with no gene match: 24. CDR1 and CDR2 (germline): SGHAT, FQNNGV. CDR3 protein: CASTPFASPGGQNGEQFF. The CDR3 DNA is TGTGCCAGCACTCCCTTCGCTTCTCCGGGAGGGCAGAATGGGGAGCAGTTCTTC.

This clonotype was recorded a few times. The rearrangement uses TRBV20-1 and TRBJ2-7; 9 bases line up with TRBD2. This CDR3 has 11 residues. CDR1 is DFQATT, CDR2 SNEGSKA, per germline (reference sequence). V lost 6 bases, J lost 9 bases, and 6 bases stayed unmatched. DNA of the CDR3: TGCAGTGCCCCCCAGCGGGAGGTGCAGTACTTC. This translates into CSAPQREVQYF.

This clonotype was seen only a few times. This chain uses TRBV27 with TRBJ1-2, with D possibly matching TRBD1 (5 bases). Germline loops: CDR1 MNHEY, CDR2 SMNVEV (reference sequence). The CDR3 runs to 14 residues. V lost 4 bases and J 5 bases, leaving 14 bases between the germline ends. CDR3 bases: TGTGCCAGCAGTTCCGCAGGGATGGGGTATGGCTACACCTTC. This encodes CASSSAGMGYGYTF.

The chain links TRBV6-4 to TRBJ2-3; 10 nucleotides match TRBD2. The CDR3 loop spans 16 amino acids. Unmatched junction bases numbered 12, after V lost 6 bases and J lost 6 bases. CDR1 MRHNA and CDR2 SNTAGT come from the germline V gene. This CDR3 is CASSEIPAGGPDTQYF. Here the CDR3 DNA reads TGTGCCAGCAGCGAGATTCCAGCGGGAGGGCCGGATACGCAGTATTTT.

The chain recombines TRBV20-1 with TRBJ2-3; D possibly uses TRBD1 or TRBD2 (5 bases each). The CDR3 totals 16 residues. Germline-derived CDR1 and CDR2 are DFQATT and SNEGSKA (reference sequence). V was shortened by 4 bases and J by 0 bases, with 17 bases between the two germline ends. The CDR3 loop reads CSAIVLAGPSTDTQYF. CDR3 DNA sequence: TGCAGTGCTATAGTGCTAGCAGGGCCTAGCACAGATACGCAGTATTTT.